Listed below are T cell receptor beta chains from one sample, sequenced in a study of T cells expressing NK-cell markers. Using the 5' RACE reads, TCRdb records one entry per CDR3 protein without DNA. Its table records about 150,000 distinct CDR3 sequences. Source material: blood T cells: a sorted CD56 or NKG2C T cell subset, CD4+ or CD8+ T cells, or bulk PBMC T cells (not recorded which). These receptors all stem from a woman aged 45-65 years in good health. CDR3s include the opening cysteine and the closing phenylalanine or tryptophan. Fields, in order: V gene, J gene, CDR3 protein.

v_gene: TRBV7-6
j_gene: TRBJ2-2
CDR3aa: CASSGLESGELFF

v_gene: TRBV14
j_gene: TRBJ2-5
CDR3aa: CASSPSGGETQYF

v_gene: TRBV11-1
j_gene: TRBJ2-4
CDR3aa: CASIPGGLIAKNIQYF

v_gene: TRBV6-5
j_gene: TRBJ2-1
CDR3aa: CASSYSLGLAGIDNEQFF

v_gene: TRBV10-3
j_gene: TRBJ2-1
CDR3aa: CAISDDYDEQFF

v_gene: TRBV20-1
j_gene: TRBJ1-6
CDR3aa: CSARIESSYNSPLHF

v_gene: TRBV25-1
j_gene: TRBJ2-1
CDR3aa: CASSASGNSYNEQFF

v_gene: TRBV28
j_gene: TRBJ1-1
CDR3aa: CASIPHRGLVTEAFF

v_gene: TRBV10-3
j_gene: TRBJ2-7
CDR3aa: CAISDPGLAGPTYEQYF

v_gene: TRBV2
j_gene: TRBJ2-1
CDR3aa: CASSDGYRAGEQFF

v_gene: TRBV20-1
j_gene: TRBJ1-2
CDR3aa: CSAGNRDNYGYTF

v_gene: TRBV20-1
j_gene: TRBJ2-3
CDR3aa: CSARLRGLSNTQYF

v_gene: TRBV6-5
j_gene: TRBJ2-7
CDR3aa: CASMGGIGEQYF

v_gene: TRBV5-5
j_gene: TRBJ1-4
CDR3aa: CASSLVPGLATNEKLFF

v_gene: TRBV20-1
j_gene: TRBJ2-3
CDR3aa: CSAGRLAEVTDTQYF

v_gene: TRBV7-9
j_gene: TRBJ2-2
CDR3aa: CASSFFGESGTGELFF

v_gene: TRBV11-2
j_gene: TRBJ2-1
CDR3aa: CASSLLGGNSYNEQFF

v_gene: TRBV2
j_gene: TRBJ2-7
CDR3aa: CASIGDSSYEQYF

v_gene: TRBV20-1
j_gene: TRBJ1-5
CDR3aa: CSAREQGERPQHF

v_gene: TRBV12-3/TRBV12-4
j_gene: TRBJ2-3
CDR3aa: CASSSPQVTDTQYF

v_gene: TRBV20-1
j_gene: TRBJ2-7
CDR3aa: CSARTSYEQYF

v_gene: TRBV5-1
j_gene: TRBJ2-3
CDR3aa: CASSSDRYTQYF

v_gene: TRBV27
j_gene: TRBJ1-6
CDR3aa: CASSSRQLNSPLHF

v_gene: TRBV5-1
j_gene: TRBJ1-1
CDR3aa: CASRDLNTEAFF

v_gene: TRBV27
j_gene: TRBJ2-3
CDR3aa: CASSPSPGRYSTDTQYF

v_gene: TRBV12-3/TRBV12-4
j_gene: TRBJ2-5
CDR3aa: CASRGREETQYF

v_gene: TRBV2
j_gene: TRBJ1-4
CDR3aa: CASRTWDSREKLFF

v_gene: TRBV27
j_gene: TRBJ2-1
CDR3aa: CASRVQANNEQFF

v_gene: TRBV19
j_gene: TRBJ2-7
CDR3aa: CASTGSRDGLKYF

v_gene: TRBV20-1
j_gene: TRBJ2-1
CDR3aa: CSASFRTSGYSSYNEQFF

v_gene: TRBV4-1
j_gene: TRBJ1-2
CDR3aa: CASSQGDTSNYGYTF

v_gene: TRBV9
j_gene: TRBJ1-5
CDR3aa: CASSVRGASSGNQPQHF

v_gene: TRBV24-1
j_gene: TRBJ2-2
CDR3aa: CATSVAGNTGELFF